What follows is one TCR beta chain and its context. Its specificity is unknown. This table comes from immunoSEQ multiplex PCR, and its TCRdb copy is limited to in-frame clones, with some not included. The table has tens of thousands of clones, about 96% seen once; the top ten hold roughly 0.78%. The donors were members of the validation cohort comprising roughly 130 subjects, separate from the approximately 630-subject first cohort. Losses at the gene ends were 3 bases for V and 4 bases for J; bases not matched to a gene: 5. CDR1 and CDR2 (germline): LNHDA, SQIVND (reference sequence). The CDR3 is made up of 14 amino acids. This sample is part of a study of cytomegalovirus exposure and HLA in healthy donors. The study, taken as a whole, reports: For cytomegalovirus status, the classifier reportedly gave diagnoses with high specificity and sensitivity.

Specimen: PBMCs. The TCR originated in a man aged 18 to 29 in good health and CMV-seronegative. J is TRBJ1-2 and V is TRBV19, with 7 positions matching TRBD1. The CDR3 region is CASSITGERYGYTF. The CDR3, as DNA: TGTGCCAGTAGTATCACAGGGGAACGCTATGGCTACACCTTC.